Following are 17 T cell receptor beta chains from one sample sequenced in a study of blood T cell repertoires in COVID-19. TCRdb's table, derived via immunoSEQ multiplex PCR, lists solely in-frame clones and lacks some. The sample lists a few hundred thousand clones, roughly 89% occurring once. Sequencing used peripheral blood. The receptor source for this set is a woman aged 55-69 years with COVID-19, enrolled during active disease.

In the case of this clone: The junction shows a germline mismatch at one end, possibly a read error. V usage is TRBV3-1 (or the pseudogene TRBV3-2) and J usage is TRBJ1-1, with no clear D. CDR1 is LGHDT, CDR2 YNNKEL, per germline (reference sequence). The length of the CDR3 is 15 residues. The CDR3 loop reads CASSERLTRNIEAFF. The CDR3 nucleotides read TGTGCCAGCAGCGAAAGATTAACCAGGAACATTGAAGCTTTCTTT.

This chain links TRBV3-1 (or the pseudogene TRBV3-2) with TRBJ1-3; the D is unclear. CDR1 and CDR2 from the germline V gene are LGHDT and YNNKEL (reference sequence). The V gene lost 1 base and the J gene lost 0 bases, with 10 bases spanning the gap. The CDR3 totals 16 residues. CDR3 sequence reads: CASSQVGGSSGNTIYF. CDR3 DNA: TGTGCCAGCAGCCAAGTCGGCGGAAGCTCTGGAAACACCATATATTTT.

The chain is built from TRBV7-2 and TRBJ1-1; 9 bases line up with TRBD1. V lost 3 bases to trimming and J lost 4 bases; unmatched junction nucleotides: 3. Germline V gene lookup returns CDR1 SGHTA and CDR2 FQGNSA. The CDR3 has 14 residues. CDR3 sequence: CASSFDRGGTEAFF. CDR3 bases: TGTGCCAGCAGCTTTGACAGGGGGGGCACTGAAGCTTTCTTT.

The chain recombines TRBV7-2 with TRBJ2-2; weak D call: TRBD1 (5 bases). V was clipped by 2 bases and J by 8 bases, with 12 bases between them. This CDR3 has 14 amino acids. Germline CDR1 reads SGHTA; CDR2 reads FQGNSA. As DNA, the CDR3 is TGTGCCAGCAGCTTAAGTTCAGGGTGGGGGGAGCTGTTTTTT. Its protein product is CASSLSSGWGELFF. Variable domain in full (rest from reference TRBV7-2 and TRBJ2-2): GAGVSQSPSNKVTEKGKDVELRCDPISGHTALYWYRQSLGQGLEFLIYFQGNSAPDKSGLPSDRFSAERTGGSVSTLTIQRTQQEDSAVYLCASSLSSGWGELFFGEGSRLTVL.

The V call is TRBV30, the J call TRBJ1-2; no definite D call. The germline gives CDR1 GTSNPN, CDR2 SVGIG (reference sequence). V lost 1 base to trimming and J lost 7 bases, with 16 bases between them. The CDR3 covers 14 residues. The DNA of the CDR3 is TGTGCCTGGAGTGAAGGCGACCGAGGTGGTGGCTACACCTTC. Translated: CAWSEGDRGGGYTF.

This rearrangement joins TRBV3-1 (or the pseudogene TRBV3-2) to TRBJ1-1, with D hard to call. V was cut by 6 bases and J by 1 base, with 12 bases left in between. The CDR3 consists of 14 residues. From germline, CDR1 is LGHDT and CDR2 YNNKEL (reference sequence). CDR3 residues: CASSWEGSNTEAFF. Written as DNA, the CDR3 is TGTGCCAGCAGTTGGGAGGGTTCGAACACTGAAGCTTTCTTT.

V and J are TRBV20-1 and TRBJ2-5; D might be TRBD1 (7 bases). V gave up 3 bases and J gave up 3 bases, with 20 bases separating them. CDR3 length: 16 amino acids. Per the germline V gene, CDR1 is DFQATT and CDR2 is SNEGSKA (reference sequence). CDR3 amino acids: CSASLPGGTGEETQYF. The CDR3 DNA reads as TGCAGTGCTAGTTTGCCAGGGGGAACGGGGGAAGAGACCCAGTACTTC.

V is TRBV7-8 and J is TRBJ1-6; D ambiguous. Germline CDR1 is SGHVS and CDR2 is FQNEAQ. The CDR3 has 17 residues. Trimming stripped 0 bases from V and 0 bases from J, with 9 bases between. Here the CDR3 DNA reads TGTGCCAGCAGCTTAGCGGCGGCAAGCTCCTATAATTCACCCCTCCACTTT. Its protein product is CASSLAAASSYNSPLHF.

About this clone: At one boundary the junction diverges from the germline segment, which might be a read error. The rearrangement links TRBV11-3 to TRBJ2-7, with D possibly TRBD1 on 6 matching bases. This CDR3 has 12 residues. Germline-derived CDR1 and CDR2 are SGHNT and YENEEA. The CDR3 reads CASSLGRRDIFF. In DNA form, the CDR3 reads TGTGCCAGCAGCTTAGGGCGCCGGGACATTTTCTTC.

The genes are TRBV11-2 and TRBJ1-1; D remains ambiguous. Germline V lookup: CDR1 SGHAT, CDR2 FQNNGV. V lost 1 base, J lost 1 base, and 7 bases lay in between. The CDR3 consists of 14 residues. The CDR3 reads CASSLVNGNTEAFF. The CDR3 DNA reads as TGTGCCAGCAGCTTAGTGAACGGGAACACTGAAGCTTTCTTT.

V is TRBV7-9 and J is TRBJ1-1; D gene unclear. V was trimmed by 5 bases and J by 3 bases, leaving 13 bases between them. CDR1 and CDR2 (germline): SEHNR, FQNEAQ (reference sequence). The CDR3 consists of 14 residues. In DNA, the CDR3 is TGTGCCAGCAGCCTGAACCTAGATGACACTGAAGCTTTCTTT. It yields the protein CASSLNLDDTEAFF.

The J gene is TRBJ2-2, the V gene TRBV5-1; possible D gene TRBD2, 6 bases. The CDR3 loop spans 15 amino acids. In germline, CDR1 is SGHRS, CDR2 YFSETQ. V gave up 1 base and J gave up 3 bases, with 10 bases separating them. The CDR3 region has the DNA TGCGCCAGCAGCTTGAACGGGGGAGACACCGGGGAGCTGTTTTTT. Translation gives CASSLNGGDTGELFF.

The chain couples TRBV2 to TRBJ1-6; no reliable D call. CDR3 length equals 14 residues. Germline-derived CDR1 and CDR2 are SNHLY and FYNNEI. V lost 7 bases, J lost 5 bases, and 12 bases lay in between. CDR3 in amino acids: CASIKRGNNSPLHF. Written as DNA, the CDR3 is TGTGCCAGCATAAAGAGAGGGAATAATTCACCCCTCCACTTT.

The V call is TRBV6-5, the J call TRBJ1-2; TRBD1 agrees at 7 bases. V lost 5 bases, J lost 9 bases, and 15 bases stayed unmatched. The CDR3 extends over 15 amino acids. Germline CDR1 and CDR2: MNHEY and SVGAGI. CDR3 region: CASSQRDSRGGSYTF. The CDR3, as DNA: TGTGCCAGCAGTCAACGGGACAGTCGGGGGGGGAGCTACACCTTC.

The chain is built from TRBV7-9 and TRBJ2-7; D gene ambiguous. Germline V gene data show CDR1 as SEHNR and CDR2 as FQNEAQ (reference sequence). V dropped 4 bases and J dropped 1 base, with 11 bases sitting between them. This CDR3 region has 14 residues. CDR3 sequence (DNA): TGTGCCAGCAGCTCTCAACTATCTTCCTACGAGCAGTACTTC. Encoded protein: CASSSQLSSYEQYF.

About this clone: Its ends do not fully match the called genes, so a read error is possible. V usage is TRBV29-1 and J usage is TRBJ1-1; TRBD1 aligns across 8 bases. CDR3 length: 17 residues. Germline loops: CDR1 SQVTM, CDR2 ANQGSEA. CDR3 region: CSYQGDRGEDMNAEAFF. Written as DNA, the CDR3 is TGCAGCTACCAAGGCGACAGGGGAGAAGACATGAACGCTGAAGCTTTCTTT.

The gene calls are TRBV7-2 and TRBJ2-1; 9 bases match TRBD2. CDR3 length: 15 amino acids. Germline CDR1 SGHTA, CDR2 FQGNSA. The trim removed 5 bases at V and 6 bases at J, leaving 8 bases unmatched. In DNA form, the CDR3 reads TGTGCCAGCAGCCTCGGGACTAGCAGAGGCAATGAGCAGTTCTTC. This encodes CASSLGTSRGNEQFF.